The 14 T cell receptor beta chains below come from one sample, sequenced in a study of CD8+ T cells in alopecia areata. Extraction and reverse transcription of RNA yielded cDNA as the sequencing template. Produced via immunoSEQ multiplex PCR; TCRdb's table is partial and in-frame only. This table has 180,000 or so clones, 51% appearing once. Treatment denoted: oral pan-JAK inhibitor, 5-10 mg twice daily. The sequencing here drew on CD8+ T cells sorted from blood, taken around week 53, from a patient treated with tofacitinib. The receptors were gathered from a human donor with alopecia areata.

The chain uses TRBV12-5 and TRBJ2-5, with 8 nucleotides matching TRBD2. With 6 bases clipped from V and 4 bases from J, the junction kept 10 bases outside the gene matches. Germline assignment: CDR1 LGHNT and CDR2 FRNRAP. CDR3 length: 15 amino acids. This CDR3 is CASGHGTSGGETQYF. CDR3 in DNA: TGTGCTAGTGGCCACGGGACTAGTGGAGGAGAGACCCAGTACTTC.

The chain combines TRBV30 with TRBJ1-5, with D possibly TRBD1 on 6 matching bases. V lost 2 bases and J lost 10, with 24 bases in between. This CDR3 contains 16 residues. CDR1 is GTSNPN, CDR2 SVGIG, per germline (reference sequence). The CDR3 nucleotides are TGTGCCTGGAGTACCTCCTCGGACAGTCTGTATCGTCCCCAGCATTTT. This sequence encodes CAWSTSSDSLYRPQHF.

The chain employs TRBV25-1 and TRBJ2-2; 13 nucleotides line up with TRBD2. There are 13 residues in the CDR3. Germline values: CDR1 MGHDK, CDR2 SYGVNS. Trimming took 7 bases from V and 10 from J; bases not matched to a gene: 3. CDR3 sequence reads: CASNGLAGVELFF. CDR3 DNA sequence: TGTGCCAGCAATGGACTAGCGGGGGTGGAGCTGTTTTTT.

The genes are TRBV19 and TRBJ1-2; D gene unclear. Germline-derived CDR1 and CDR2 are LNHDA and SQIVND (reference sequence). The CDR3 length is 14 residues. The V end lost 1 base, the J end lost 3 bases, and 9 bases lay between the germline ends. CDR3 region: CASSIVGQDYGYTF. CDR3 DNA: TGTGCCAGTAGTATAGTCGGGCAGGACTATGGCTACACCTTC.

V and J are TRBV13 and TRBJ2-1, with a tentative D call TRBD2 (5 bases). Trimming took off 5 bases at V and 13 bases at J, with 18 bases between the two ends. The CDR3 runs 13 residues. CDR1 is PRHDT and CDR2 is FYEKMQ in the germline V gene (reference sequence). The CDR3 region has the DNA TGTGCCAGCAGCCTAAAGCGGACGCTTCAACAGTTCTTC. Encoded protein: CASSLKRTLQQFF.

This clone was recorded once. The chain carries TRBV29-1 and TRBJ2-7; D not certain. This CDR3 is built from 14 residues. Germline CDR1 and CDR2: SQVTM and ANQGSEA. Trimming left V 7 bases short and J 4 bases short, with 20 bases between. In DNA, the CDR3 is TGCAGCGCCACGGGCCGGGCCGCAAGTTACGAGCAGTACTTC. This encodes CSATGRAASYEQYF.

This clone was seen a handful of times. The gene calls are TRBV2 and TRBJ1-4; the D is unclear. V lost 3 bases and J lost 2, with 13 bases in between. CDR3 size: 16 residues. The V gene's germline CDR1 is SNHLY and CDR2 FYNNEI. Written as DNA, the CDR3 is TGTGCCAGCAGTGAGGCTACACCGAGGACTAATGAAAAACTGTTTTTT. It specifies CASSEATPRTNEKLFF. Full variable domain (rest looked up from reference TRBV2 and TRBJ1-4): EPEVTQTPSHQVTQMGQEVILRCVPISNHLYFYWYRQILGQKVEFLVSFYNNEISEKSEIFDDQFSVERPDGSNFTLKIRSTKLEDSAMYFCASSEATPRTNEKLFFGSGTQLSVL.

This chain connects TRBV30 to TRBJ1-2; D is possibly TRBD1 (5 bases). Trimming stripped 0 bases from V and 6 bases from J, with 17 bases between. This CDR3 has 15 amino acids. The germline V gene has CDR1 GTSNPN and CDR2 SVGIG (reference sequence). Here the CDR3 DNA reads TGTGCCTGGAGTGTACTCCTGAGATACAGGCATGGCTACACCTTC. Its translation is CAWSVLLRYRHGYTF.

CDR3 bases: TGTGCCGTCGGGACACCGAACACCGGGGAGCTGTTTTTT. It specifies CAVGTPNTGELFF. The chain uses TRBV6-5 and TRBJ2-2; TRBD1 is a possible D gene (6 bases). V lost 11 bases, J lost 0 bases, and 10 bases lay in between. CDR3 length: 13 amino acids. The germline CDR1 and CDR2 sequences are MNHEY and SVGAGI.

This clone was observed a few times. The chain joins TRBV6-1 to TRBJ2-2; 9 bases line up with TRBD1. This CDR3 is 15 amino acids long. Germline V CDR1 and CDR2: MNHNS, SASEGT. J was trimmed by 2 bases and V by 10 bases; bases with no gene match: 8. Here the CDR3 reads CATSRDRANTGELFF. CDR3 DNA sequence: TGTGCCACCTCGCGGGACAGGGCAAACACCGGGGAGCTGTTTTTT.

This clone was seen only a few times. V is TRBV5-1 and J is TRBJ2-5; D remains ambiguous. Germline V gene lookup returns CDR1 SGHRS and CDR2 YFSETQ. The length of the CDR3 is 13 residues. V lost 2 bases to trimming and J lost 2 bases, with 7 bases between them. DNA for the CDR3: TGCGCCAGCAGCTTTCGCGGACAAGAGACCCAGTACTTC. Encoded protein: CASSFRGQETQYF.

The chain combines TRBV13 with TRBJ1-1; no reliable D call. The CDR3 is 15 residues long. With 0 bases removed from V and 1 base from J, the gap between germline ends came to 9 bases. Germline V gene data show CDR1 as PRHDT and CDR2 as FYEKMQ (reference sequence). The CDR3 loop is CASSLGAWGNTEAFF. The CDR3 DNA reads TGTGCCAGCAGCTTAGGAGCGTGGGGGAACACTGAAGCTTTCTTT.

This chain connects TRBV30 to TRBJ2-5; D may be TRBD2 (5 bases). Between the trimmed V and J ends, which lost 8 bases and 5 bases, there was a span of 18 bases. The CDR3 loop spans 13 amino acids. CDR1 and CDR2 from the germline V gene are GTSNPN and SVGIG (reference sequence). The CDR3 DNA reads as TGTGCCGGAACTGAGCGGAGGCAGGAGACCCAGTACTTC. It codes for CAGTERRQETQYF.

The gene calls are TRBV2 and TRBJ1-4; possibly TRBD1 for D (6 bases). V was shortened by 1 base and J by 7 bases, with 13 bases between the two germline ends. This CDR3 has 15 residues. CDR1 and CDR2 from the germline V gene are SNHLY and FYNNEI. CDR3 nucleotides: TGTGCCAGCAGTGAAGGACAGTCCAGGGGTGAAAAACTGTTTTTT. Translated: CASSEGQSRGEKLFF.